Listed below are T cell receptor beta chains from one sample, sequenced in a study of cytomegalovirus exposure and HLA in healthy donors. The assay was immunoSEQ multiplex PCR, and TCRdb's table has in-frame clones only and misses some. The data contain 200,000 to 250,000 clones, around 76% of them singletons. The material sequenced was PBMCs. The source of these receptors is a man aged 18-30 years in good health and CMV-seronegative. Both conserved end residues are part of each CDR3. Fields, in order: clone size, V gene, D gene, J gene, CDR3 protein, CDR3 DNA. The D gene is left open where the match is weak. Part of the rows lack a size; the others show once, few, many or a class for expanded clones.

NA,TRBV27,TRBD2,TRBJ2-5,CASSLLTSGSGETQYF,TGTGCCAGCAGTTTACTGACTAGCGGGAGTGGAGAGACCCAGTACTTC
NA,TRBV6-6,NA,TRBJ1-2,CASSFPTSGGYTF,TGTGCCAGCAGTTTCCCGACGTCCGGGGGCTACACCTTC
few,TRBV7-9,TRBD1,TRBJ2-1,CASSLYFRTGGRNEQFF,TGTGCCAGCAGCTTATACTTCCGGACAGGGGGGCGCAATGAGCAGTTCTTC
NA,TRBV18,TRBD2,TRBJ2-7,CASSPPDRLAGVSEQYF,TGTGCCAGCTCACCTCCTGACCGACTAGCGGGAGTTAGTGAGCAGTACTTC
NA,TRBV10-1,NA,TRBJ2-3,CASSESRDLTDTQYF,TGCGCCAGCAGTGAGTCCAGGGATCTCACAGATACGCAGTATTTT
NA,TRBV5-1,NA,TRBJ2-5,CASSLGQGGETQYF,TGCGCCAGCAGCTTGGGGCAGGGGGGAGAGACCCAGTACTTC
NA,TRBV5-1,NA,TRBJ2-7,CASSFDRTYEQYF,TGCGCCAGCAGCTTCGACAGGACCTACGAGCAGTACTTC
NA,TRBV9,NA,TRBJ1-2,CASSGVGYTF,TGTGCCAGCAGCGGAGTTGGCTACACCTTC
NA,TRBV2,TRBD2,TRBJ2-7,CASSEALLAASYEQYF,TGTGCCAGCAGTGAAGCGCTTCTAGCGGCATCCTACGAGCAGTACTTC
once,TRBV19,NA,TRBJ2-7,CASSQTSSYEQYF,TGTGCCAGTAGTCAGACTAGCTCCTACGAGCAGTACTTC
few,TRBV14,TRBD2,TRBJ2-5,CASSRRLAGVETQYF,TGTGCCAGCAGCCGGAGACTAGCGGGAGTGGAGACCCAGTACTTC
NA,TRBV7-6,NA,TRBJ2-7,CASSLDRARPSYEQYF,TGTGCCAGCAGCTTAGACAGAGCCCGACCCTCCTACGAGCAGTACTTC
NA,TRBV7-9,TRBD1,TRBJ1-5,CASSRWQGGPNQPQHF,TGTGCCAGCAGCCGGTGGCAGGGGGGTCCCAATCAGCCCCAGCATTTT
NA,TRBV4-1,NA,TRBJ2-2,CASSQRTAGELFF,TGCGCCAGCAGCCAACGGACAGCCGGGGAGCTGTTTTTT
NA,TRBV5-6,TRBD2,TRBJ2-2,CASRRRTSGLNTGELFF,TGTGCCAGCAGACGCCGGACTAGCGGGTTGAACACCGGGGAGCTGTTTTTT
NA,TRBV5-4,NA,TRBJ2-7,CASSLDTGPYEQYF,TGTGCCAGCAGCTTAGATACAGGGCCCTACGAGCAGTACTTC
once,TRBV28,TRBD1,TRBJ1-4,CASSLNRGYEKLFF,TGTGCCAGCAGTTTAAACAGGGGTTACGAAAAACTGTTTTTT
NA,TRBV10-2,TRBD2,TRBJ2-1,CASSESGTSGYNEQFF,TGCGCCAGCAGTGAGTCCGGGACTAGCGGATACAATGAGCAGTTCTTC
NA,TRBV28,TRBD1,TRBJ1-1,CASLTGGADTEAFF,TGTGCCAGTTTAACAGGGGGCGCCGACACTGAAGCTTTCTTT
NA,TRBV19,NA,TRBJ2-5,CASSIYIQETQYF,TGTGCCAGTAGTATTTACATCCAAGAGACCCAGTACTTC
NA,TRBV6-1,NA,TRBJ2-7,CASSVGRTHEEQYF,TGTGCCAGCAGTGTAGGACGGACACACGAAGAGCAGTACTTC
NA,TRBV6-5,NA,TRBJ2-1,CASSVTGYYEQFF,TGTGCCAGCAGCGTAACAGGCTATTATGAGCAGTTCTTC
once,TRBV11-2,TRBD1,TRBJ2-7,CASSRDRGYEQYF,TGTGCCAGCAGCCGTGACAGGGGCTACGAGCAGTACTTC
NA,TRBV29-1,NA,TRBJ2-7,CSVTLSYEQYF,TGCAGCGTTACTCTATCCTACGAGCAGTACTTC